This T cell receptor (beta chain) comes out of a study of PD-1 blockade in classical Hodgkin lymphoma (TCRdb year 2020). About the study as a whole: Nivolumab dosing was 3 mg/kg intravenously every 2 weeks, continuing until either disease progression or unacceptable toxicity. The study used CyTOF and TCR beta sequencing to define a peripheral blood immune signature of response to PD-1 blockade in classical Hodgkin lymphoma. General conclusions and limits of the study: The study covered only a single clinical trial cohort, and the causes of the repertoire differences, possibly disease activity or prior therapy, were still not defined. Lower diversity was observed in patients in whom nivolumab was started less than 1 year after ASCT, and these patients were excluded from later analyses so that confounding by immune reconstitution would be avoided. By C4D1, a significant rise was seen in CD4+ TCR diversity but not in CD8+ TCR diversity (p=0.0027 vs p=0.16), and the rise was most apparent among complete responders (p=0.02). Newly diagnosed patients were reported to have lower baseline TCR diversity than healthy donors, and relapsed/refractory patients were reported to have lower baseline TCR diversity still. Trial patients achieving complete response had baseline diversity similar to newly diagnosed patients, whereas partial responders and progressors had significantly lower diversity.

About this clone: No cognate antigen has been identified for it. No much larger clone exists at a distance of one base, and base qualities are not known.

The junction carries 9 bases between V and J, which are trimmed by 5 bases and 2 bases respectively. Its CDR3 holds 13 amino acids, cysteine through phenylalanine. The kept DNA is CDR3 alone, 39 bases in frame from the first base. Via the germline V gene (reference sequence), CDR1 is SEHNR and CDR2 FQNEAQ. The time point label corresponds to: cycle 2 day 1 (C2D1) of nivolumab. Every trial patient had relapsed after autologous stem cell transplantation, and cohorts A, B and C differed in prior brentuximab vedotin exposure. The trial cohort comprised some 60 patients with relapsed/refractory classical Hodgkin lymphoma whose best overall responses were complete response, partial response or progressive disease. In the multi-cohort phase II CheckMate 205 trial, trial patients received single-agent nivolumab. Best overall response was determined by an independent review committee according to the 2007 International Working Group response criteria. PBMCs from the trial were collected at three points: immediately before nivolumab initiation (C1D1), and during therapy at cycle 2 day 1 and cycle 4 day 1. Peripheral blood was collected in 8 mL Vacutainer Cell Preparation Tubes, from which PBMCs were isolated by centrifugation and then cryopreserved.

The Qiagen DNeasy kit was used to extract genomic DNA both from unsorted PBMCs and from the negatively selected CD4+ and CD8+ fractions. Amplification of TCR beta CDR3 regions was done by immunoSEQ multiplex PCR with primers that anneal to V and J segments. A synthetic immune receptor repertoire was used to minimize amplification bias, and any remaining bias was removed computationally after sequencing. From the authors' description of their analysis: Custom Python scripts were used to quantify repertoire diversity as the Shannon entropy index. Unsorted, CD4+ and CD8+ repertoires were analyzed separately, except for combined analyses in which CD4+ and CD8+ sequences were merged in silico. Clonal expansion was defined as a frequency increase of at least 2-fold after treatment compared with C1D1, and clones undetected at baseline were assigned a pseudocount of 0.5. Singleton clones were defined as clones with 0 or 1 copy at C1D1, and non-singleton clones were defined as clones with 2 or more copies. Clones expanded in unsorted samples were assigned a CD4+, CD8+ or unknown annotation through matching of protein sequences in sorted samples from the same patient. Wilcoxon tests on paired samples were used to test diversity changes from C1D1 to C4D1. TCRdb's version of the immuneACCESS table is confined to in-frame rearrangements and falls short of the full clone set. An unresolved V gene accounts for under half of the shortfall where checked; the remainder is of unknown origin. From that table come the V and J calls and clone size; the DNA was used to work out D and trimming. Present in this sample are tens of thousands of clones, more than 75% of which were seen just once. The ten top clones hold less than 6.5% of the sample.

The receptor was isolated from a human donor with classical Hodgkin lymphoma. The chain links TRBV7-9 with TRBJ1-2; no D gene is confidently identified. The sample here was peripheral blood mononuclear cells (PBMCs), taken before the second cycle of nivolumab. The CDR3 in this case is CASSPGLNYGYTF. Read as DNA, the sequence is TGTGCCAGCAGCCCCGGGTTAAACTATGGCTACACCTTC.